Presented here are 3 T cell receptor beta chains from one specimen sequenced in a study of shared clonotypes between healthy human individuals (dated by TCRdb to 2020 to 2021). The library was produced with the immunoSEQ multiplex PCR assay. The source is immuneACCESS, and TCRdb retained only in-frame sequences with V and J called. Part of the clones is not carried over; for the studies checked, unresolved V genes explain less than half of this, and the remainder is unexplained. The sample has a few million clones on record, just over 90% of them singletons. Roughly 0.13% of the sample is in the top ten clones. The sequenced material came from naive CD4+ T cells sorted from blood. The cell subset or site tag for this specimen amounts to: CD45RA+ positively selected. Receptor source: a young man in good health.

V is TRBV5-4 and J is TRBJ2-4; maybe TRBD1 (6 bases). Germline V gene lookup returns CDR1 SGHNT and CDR2 YYREEE (reference sequence). The ends were cut back, 4 bases at V and 8 bases at J, with 16 bases in the middle. The CDR3 has 14 amino acids. As DNA, the CDR3 is TGTGCCAGCAGCACTGACAGGTCCTCGGACATTCAGTACTTC. Residues: CASSTDRSSDIQYF.

CDR3 bases: TGCGCCAGCAGCCAACTGGGACTAGGACAAGAGACCCAGTACTTC. The encoded protein is CASSQLGLGQETQYF. The chain uses TRBV4-1 and TRBJ2-5; TRBD2 agrees at 8 bases. The CDR3 has 15 amino acids. J was trimmed by 2 bases and V by 2 bases; bases with no gene match: 4. The V gene's germline CDR1 is MGHRA and CDR2 YSYEKL.

The rearrangement uses TRBV5-1 and TRBJ2-3, with 10 positions matching TRBD2. This CDR3 is built from 14 residues. Trimming removed 5 bases from V and 4 bases from J; junction bases left unmatched: 4. Germline V lookup: CDR1 SGHRS, CDR2 YFSETQ. The DNA for the CDR3 is TGCGCCAGCAGTAGCGGGGGGATCTCAGATACGCAGTATTTT. It encodes CASSSGGISDTQYF. Looking up the rest from reference TRBV5-1 and TRBJ2-3 gives the full variable domain: KAGVTQTPRYLIKTRGQQVTLSCSPISGHRSVSWYQQTPGQGLQFLFEYFSETQRNKGNFPGRFSGRQFSNSRSEMNVSTLELGDSALYLCASSSGGISDTQYFGPGTRLTVL.